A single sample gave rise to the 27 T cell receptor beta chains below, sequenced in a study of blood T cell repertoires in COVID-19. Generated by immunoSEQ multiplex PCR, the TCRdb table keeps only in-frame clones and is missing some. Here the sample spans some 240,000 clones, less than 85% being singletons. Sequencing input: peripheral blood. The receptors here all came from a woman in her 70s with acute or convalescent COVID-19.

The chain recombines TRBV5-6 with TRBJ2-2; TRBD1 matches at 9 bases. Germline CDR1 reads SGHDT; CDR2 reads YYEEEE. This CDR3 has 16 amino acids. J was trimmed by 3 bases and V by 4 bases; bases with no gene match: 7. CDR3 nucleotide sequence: TGTGCCAGCAGCCCGGACAGGGGAAGGGACACCGGGGAGCTGTTTTTT. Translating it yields CASSPDRGRDTGELFF.

The CDR3 nucleotides are TGTGCCAGCAGGCGGGACAGCGGGGAGCAGTACTTC. Its translation: CASRRDSGEQYF. The V gene is TRBV6-5, the J gene TRBJ2-7; tentatively, D is TRBD1 (7 bases). The CDR3 sequence is 12 residues long. Germline assignment: CDR1 MNHEY and CDR2 SVGAGI. The germline V and J ends were trimmed by 6 bases and 7 bases, with 13 bases remaining between them.

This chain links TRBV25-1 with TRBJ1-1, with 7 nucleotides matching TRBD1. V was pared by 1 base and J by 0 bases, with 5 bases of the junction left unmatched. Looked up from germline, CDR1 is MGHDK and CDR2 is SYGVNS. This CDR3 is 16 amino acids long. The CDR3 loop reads CASSEWGQSLNTEAFF. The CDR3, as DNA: TGTGCCAGCAGTGAATGGGGACAGTCATTGAACACTGAAGCTTTCTTT.

CDR3 amino acids: CASSPRGGDTGELFF. CDR3 sequence (DNA): TGTGCCAGCAGTCCTCGGGGAGGAGATACCGGGGAGCTGTTTTTT. This chain joins TRBV6-4 and TRBJ2-2; the D gene is possibly TRBD2 (6 bases). V lost 5 bases and J 5 bases, leaving 15 bases between the germline ends. CDR3 length equals 15 residues. The V gene's germline CDR1 is MRHNA and CDR2 SNTAGT.

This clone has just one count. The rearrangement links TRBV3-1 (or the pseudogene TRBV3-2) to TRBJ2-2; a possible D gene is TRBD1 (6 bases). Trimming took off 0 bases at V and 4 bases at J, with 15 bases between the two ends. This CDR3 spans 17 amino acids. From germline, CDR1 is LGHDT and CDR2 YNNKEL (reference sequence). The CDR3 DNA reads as TGTGCCAGCAGCCAAGATCAGGGGCGTAGGTTCACCGGGGAGCTGTTTTTT. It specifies CASSQDQGRRFTGELFF.

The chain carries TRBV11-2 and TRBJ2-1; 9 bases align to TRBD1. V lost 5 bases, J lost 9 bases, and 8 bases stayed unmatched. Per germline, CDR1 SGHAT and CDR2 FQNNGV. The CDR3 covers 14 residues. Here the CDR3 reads CASSTVQGAVEQFF. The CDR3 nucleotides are TGTGCCAGCAGCACCGTACAGGGGGCGGTTGAGCAGTTCTTC.

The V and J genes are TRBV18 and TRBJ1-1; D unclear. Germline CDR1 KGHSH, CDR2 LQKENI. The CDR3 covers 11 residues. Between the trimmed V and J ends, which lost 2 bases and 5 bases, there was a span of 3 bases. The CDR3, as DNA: TGTGCCAGCTCACCAATAACTGAAGCTTTCTTT. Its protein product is CASSPITEAFF.

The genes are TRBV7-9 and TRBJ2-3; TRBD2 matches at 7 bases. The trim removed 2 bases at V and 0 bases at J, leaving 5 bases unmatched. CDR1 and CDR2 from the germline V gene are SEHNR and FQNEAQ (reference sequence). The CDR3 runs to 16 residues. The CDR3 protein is CASSLYGSGSTDTQYF. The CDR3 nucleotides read TGTGCCAGCAGCTTATATGGTAGCGGGAGCACAGATACGCAGTATTTT.

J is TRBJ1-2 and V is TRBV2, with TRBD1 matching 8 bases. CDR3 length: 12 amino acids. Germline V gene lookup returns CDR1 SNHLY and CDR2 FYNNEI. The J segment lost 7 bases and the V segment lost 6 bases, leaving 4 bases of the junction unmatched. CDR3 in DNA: TGTGCCAGCAGCGACAGGGGAGGTGGCTACACCTTC. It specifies CASSDRGGGYTF.

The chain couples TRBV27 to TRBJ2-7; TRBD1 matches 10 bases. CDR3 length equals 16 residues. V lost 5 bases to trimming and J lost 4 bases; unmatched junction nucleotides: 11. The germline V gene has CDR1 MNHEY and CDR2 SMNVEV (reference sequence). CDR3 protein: CASSPGQGRGKYEQYF. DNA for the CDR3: TGTGCCAGCAGTCCGGGACAGGGGAGAGGGAAGTACGAGCAGTACTTC.

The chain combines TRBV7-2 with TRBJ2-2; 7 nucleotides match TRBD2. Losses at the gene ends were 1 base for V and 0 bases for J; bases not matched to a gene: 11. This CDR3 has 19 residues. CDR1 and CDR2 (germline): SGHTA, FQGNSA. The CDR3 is CASSLDRVGGGPNTGELFF. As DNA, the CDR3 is TGTGCCAGCAGCTTAGATAGGGTCGGCGGGGGACCGAACACCGGGGAGCTGTTTTTT. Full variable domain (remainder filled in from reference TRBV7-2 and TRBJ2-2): GAGVSQSPSNKVTEKGKDVELRCDPISGHTALYWYRQSLGQGLEFLIYFQGNSAPDKSGLPSDRFSAERTGGSVSTLTIQRTQQEDSAVYLCASSLDRVGGGPNTGELFFGEGSRLTVL.

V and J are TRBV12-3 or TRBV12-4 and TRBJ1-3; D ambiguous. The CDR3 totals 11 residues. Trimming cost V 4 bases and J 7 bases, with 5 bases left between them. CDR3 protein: CASSSRNTIYF. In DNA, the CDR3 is TGTGCCAGCAGTTCTCGGAACACCATATATTTT.

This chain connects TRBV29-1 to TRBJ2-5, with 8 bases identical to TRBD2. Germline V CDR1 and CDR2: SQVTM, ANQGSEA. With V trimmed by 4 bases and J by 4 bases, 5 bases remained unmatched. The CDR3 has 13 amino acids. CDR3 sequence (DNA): TGCAGCGTTGGCACTAGCGGTCGAGAGACCCAGTACTTC. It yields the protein CSVGTSGRETQYF.

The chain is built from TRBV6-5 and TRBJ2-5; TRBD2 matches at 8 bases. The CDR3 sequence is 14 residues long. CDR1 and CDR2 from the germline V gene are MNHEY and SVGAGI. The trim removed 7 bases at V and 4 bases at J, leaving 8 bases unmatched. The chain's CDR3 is CASTLRGGPETQYF. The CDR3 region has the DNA TGTGCCAGCACTCTACGGGGGGGCCCAGAGACCCAGTACTTC.

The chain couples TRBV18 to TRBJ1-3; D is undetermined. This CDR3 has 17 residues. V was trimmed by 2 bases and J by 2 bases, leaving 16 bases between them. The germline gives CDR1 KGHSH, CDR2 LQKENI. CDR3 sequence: CASSPVAQQPPGNTIYF. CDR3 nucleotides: TGTGCCAGCTCACCAGTCGCCCAACAGCCTCCTGGAAACACCATATATTTT.

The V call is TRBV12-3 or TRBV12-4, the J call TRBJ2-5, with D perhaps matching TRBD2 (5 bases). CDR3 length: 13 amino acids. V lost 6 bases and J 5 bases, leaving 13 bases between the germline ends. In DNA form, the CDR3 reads TGTGCCAGCAGCCCGACCGAGCGGGAGACCCAGTACTTC. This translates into CASSPTERETQYF.

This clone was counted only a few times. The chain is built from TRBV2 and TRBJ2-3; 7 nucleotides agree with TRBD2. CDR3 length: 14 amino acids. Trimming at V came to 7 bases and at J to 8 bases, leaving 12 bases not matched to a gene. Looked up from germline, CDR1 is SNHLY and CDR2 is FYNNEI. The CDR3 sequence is CASTPGLTLGTQYF. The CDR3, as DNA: TGTGCCAGCACCCCGGGACTAACCCTAGGTACGCAGTATTTT.

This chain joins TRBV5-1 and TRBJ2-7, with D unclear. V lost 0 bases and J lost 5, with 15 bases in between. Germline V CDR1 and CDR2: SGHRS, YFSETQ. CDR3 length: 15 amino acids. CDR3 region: CASSLGAKIFNEQYF. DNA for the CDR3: TGCGCCAGCAGCTTGGGGGCAAAGATTTTCAACGAGCAGTACTTC.

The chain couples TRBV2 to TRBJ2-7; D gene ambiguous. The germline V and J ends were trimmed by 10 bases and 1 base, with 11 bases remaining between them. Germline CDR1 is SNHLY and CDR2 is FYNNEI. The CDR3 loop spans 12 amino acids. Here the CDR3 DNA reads TGTGCCACCCGTCGAGAATCCTACGAGCAGTACTTC. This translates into CATRRESYEQYF. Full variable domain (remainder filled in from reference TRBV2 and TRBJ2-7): EPEVTQTPSHQVTQMGQEVILRCVPISNHLYFYWYRQILGQKVEFLVSFYNNEISEKSEIFDDQFSVERPDGSNFTLKIRSTKLEDSAMYFCATRRESYEQYFGPGTRLTVT.

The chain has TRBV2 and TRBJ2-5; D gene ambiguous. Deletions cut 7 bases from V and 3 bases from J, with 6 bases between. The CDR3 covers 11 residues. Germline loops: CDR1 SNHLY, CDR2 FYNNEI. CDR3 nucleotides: TGTGCCAGCAAATCGGAAGAGACCCAGTACTTC. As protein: CASKSEETQYF. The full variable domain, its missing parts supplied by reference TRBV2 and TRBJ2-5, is EPEVTQTPSHQVTQMGQEVILRCVPISNHLYFYWYRQILGQKVEFLVSFYNNEISEKSEIFDDQFSVERPDGSNFTLKIRSTKLEDSAMYFCASKSEETQYFGPGTRLLVL.

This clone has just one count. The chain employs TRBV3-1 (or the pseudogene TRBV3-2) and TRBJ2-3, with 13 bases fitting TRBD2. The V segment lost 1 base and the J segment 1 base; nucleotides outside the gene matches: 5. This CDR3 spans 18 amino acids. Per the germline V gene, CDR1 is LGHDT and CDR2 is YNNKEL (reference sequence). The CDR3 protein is CASSQALAGGLGTDTQYF. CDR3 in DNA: TGTGCCAGCAGCCAAGCACTAGCGGGGGGGCTGGGCACAGATACGCAGTATTTT.

The CDR3 nucleotides are TGCGCCAGCAGCTTGGATCCAGGGTTGGCTGAAAAACTGTTTTTT. Translation: CASSLDPGLAEKLFF. The chain joins TRBV5-1 to TRBJ1-4, with D possibly matching TRBD1 (5 bases). Germline values: CDR1 SGHRS, CDR2 YFSETQ. V was clipped by 0 bases and J by 7 bases, with 13 bases between them. This CDR3 comprises 15 residues.

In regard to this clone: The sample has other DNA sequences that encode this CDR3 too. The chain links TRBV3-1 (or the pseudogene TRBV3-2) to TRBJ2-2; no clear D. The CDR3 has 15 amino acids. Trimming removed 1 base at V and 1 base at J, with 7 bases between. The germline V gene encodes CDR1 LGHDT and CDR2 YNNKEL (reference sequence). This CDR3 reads CASSQGLVNTGELFF. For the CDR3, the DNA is TGTGCCAGCAGCCAAGGGCTGGTGAACACCGGGGAGCTGTTTTTT.

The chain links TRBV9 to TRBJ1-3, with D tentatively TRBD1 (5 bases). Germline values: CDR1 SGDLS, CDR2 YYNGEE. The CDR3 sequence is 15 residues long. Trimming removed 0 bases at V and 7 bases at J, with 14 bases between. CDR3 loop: CASSVDLVGANTIYF. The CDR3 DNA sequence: TGTGCCAGCAGCGTAGATCTGGTAGGGGCTAACACCATATATTTT.

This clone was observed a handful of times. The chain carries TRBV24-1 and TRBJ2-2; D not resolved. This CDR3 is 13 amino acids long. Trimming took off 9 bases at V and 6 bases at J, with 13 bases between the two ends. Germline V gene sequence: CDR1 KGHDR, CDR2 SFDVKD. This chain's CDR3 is CATGSPRPGELFF. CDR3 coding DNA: TGTGCCACCGGTAGTCCCCGTCCCGGGGAGCTGTTTTTT.

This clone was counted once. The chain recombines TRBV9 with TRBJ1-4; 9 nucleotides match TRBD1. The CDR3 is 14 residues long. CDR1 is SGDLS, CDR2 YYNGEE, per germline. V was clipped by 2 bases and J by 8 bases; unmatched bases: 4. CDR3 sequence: CASSVGTGREKLFF. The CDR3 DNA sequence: TGTGCCAGCAGCGTTGGGACAGGGAGGGAAAAACTGTTTTTT.

As DNA, the CDR3 is TGTGCCATCAGTGGGGCAGGGGCCTCTGGGGCCAACGTCCTGACTTTC. Translated, it gives CAISGAGASGANVLTF. The rearrangement links TRBV10-3 to TRBJ2-6, with a weak D call TRBD1 (6 bases). The CDR3 has 16 amino acids. Trimming took 4 bases from V and 0 from J, leaving 10 bases between them. The V gene's germline CDR1 is ENHRY and CDR2 SYGVKD.